A single T cell receptor beta chain is shown here with its context. The antigen remains undetermined. These data originate in a study of blood T cells in healthy people across ages. General study results and limits: Diversity of TCR beta per million T cells declined in a roughly linear way with age.

With a J-beta primer mix and a sample-barcoded 5' primer, a second PCR ran about 7 to 12 cycles. MiXCR, run by TCRdb on the 5' RACE reads, gives a single entry per CDR3 protein. The sample has about 1,000,000 distinct CDR3 sequences, 45% seen once. V lost 2 bases, J lost 0 bases, and 13 bases lay in between. The CDR3 is made up of 17 amino acids. Germline V gene lookup returns CDR1 MNHNY and CDR2 SVGAGI (reference sequence). Sequenced sample: blood. The rearrangement uses TRBV6-6 and TRBJ1-4; no reliable D call. This receptor was taken from a woman in her sixties or seventies in good health. The CDR3 loop reads CASSYEEPSATNEKLFF. The DNA of the CDR3 is TGTGCCAGCAGTTACGAGGAGCCCTCAGCAACTAATGAAAAACTGTTTTTT.